Following are 18 T cell receptor beta chains from one sample sequenced in a study of blood T cell repertoires in COVID-19. The repertoire was sequenced with immunoSEQ multiplex PCR; TCRdb's copy has only in-frame clones and lacks some. The table includes some 200,000 clones, roughly 91% detected once. The sequenced sample consisted of PBMCs or T cells enriched from blood (not recorded which). The receptors stem from a man under 40 in a cohort exposed to, infected with or recovered from COVID-19 (not recorded which).

J is TRBJ1-2 and V is TRBV6-5; a weak D match, TRBD1 (6 bases). V was pared by 6 bases and J by 3 bases, with 17 bases between. This CDR3 contains 15 residues. From germline, CDR1 is MNHEY and CDR2 SVGAGI. CDR3 in amino acids: CASSLIRAGDYGYTF. As DNA, the CDR3 is TGTGCCAGCAGCCTCATCCGGGCAGGGGACTATGGCTACACCTTC.

The sample holds one count of this clone. The chain recombines TRBV19 with TRBJ2-7; D may be TRBD1 (6 bases). Trimming took 9 bases from V and 5 from J, leaving 17 bases between them. The length of the CDR3 is 13 residues. The germline V gene has CDR1 LNHDA and CDR2 SQIVND (reference sequence). This CDR3 is CARNRDYRDEQYF. CDR3 DNA: TGTGCCAGAAACAGGGATTACCGAGACGAGCAGTACTTC.

The chain joins TRBV28 to TRBJ1-3, with TRBD1 as a possible D gene (6 bases). Germline CDR1 reads MDHEN; CDR2 reads SYDVKM. This CDR3 has 18 amino acids. V was clipped by 5 bases and J by 2 bases, with 22 bases between them. The CDR3 coding sequence is TGTGCCAGCAGTCCCCGGCTGGGGGCGGGGGGGGCTGGAAACACCATATATTTT. It translates to CASSPRLGAGGAGNTIYF.

The chain uses TRBV19 and TRBJ1-5; D not certain. Trimming stripped 3 bases from V and 1 base from J, with 10 bases between. The CDR3 has 15 residues. The germline gives CDR1 LNHDA, CDR2 SQIVND (reference sequence). The CDR3 nucleotides read TGTGCCAGTAGTATTGGAGGAGGCAGCAATCAGCCCCAGCATTTT. Its translation is CASSIGGGSNQPQHF.

The genes are TRBV28 and TRBJ1-5; D remains unclear. Between the trimmed V and J ends, which lost 1 base and 0 bases, there was a span of 10 bases. Germline V lookup: CDR1 MDHEN, CDR2 SYDVKM. The CDR3 contains 16 residues. The CDR3 sequence: CASSLSFLNSNQPQHF. The CDR3, as DNA: TGTGCCAGCAGTTTATCTTTCCTAAATAGCAATCAGCCCCAGCATTTT.

The chain combines TRBV7-9 with TRBJ2-5, with D maybe TRBD2 (5 bases). Trimming cost V 4 bases and J 7 bases, with 22 bases left between them. In germline, CDR1 is SEHNR, CDR2 FQNEAQ (reference sequence). CDR3 length: 16 residues. The CDR3 here is CASSSVEAPDQRTQYF. In DNA form, the CDR3 reads TGTGCCAGCAGCTCGGTGGAGGCCCCCGATCAGCGGACCCAGTACTTC.

This sequence joins TRBV12-5 and TRBJ2-2; TRBD1 matches 7 bases. V lost 4 bases to trimming and J lost 6 bases; unmatched junction nucleotides: 23. This CDR3 has 20 residues. Germline V gene sequence: CDR1 LGHNT, CDR2 FRNRAP. The CDR3, as DNA: TGTGCTAGTGGTTCATTAAACAGGGGCCCGAAGAGAAGGGTCGCCGGGGAGCTGTTTTTT. Its translation: CASGSLNRGPKRRVAGELFF. The full variable domain, with the rest looked up from reference TRBV12-5 and TRBJ2-2, is DARVTQTPRHKVTEMGQEVTMRCQPILGHNTVFWYRQTMMQGLELLAYFRNRAPLDDSGMPKDRFSAEMPDATLATLKIQPSEPRDSAVYFCASGSLNRGPKRRVAGELFFGEGSRLTVL.

The V gene is TRBV3-1 (or the pseudogene TRBV3-2), the J gene TRBJ2-2; D may be TRBD2 (5 bases). Germline V gives CDR1 LGHDT, CDR2 YNNKEL (reference sequence). The CDR3 length is 18 residues. V was pared by 4 bases and J by 4 bases, with 22 bases between. The CDR3 nucleotides are TGTGCCAGCAGCCGACTACAAGCCCGGGGAGCGGTCACCGGGGAGCTGTTTTTT. Amino acid sequence: CASSRLQARGAVTGELFF.

The chain is built from TRBV3-1 (or the pseudogene TRBV3-2) and TRBJ2-1; D is perhaps TRBD1 (6 bases). V was clipped by 6 bases and J by 7 bases, with 10 bases between them. CDR1 and CDR2 (germline): LGHDT, YNNKEL (reference sequence). The CDR3 length is 12 residues. In nucleotides, the CDR3 is TGTGCCAGCAGTCAGGGGCGGAATGAGCAGTTCTTC. Its protein product is CASSQGRNEQFF.

V usage is TRBV9 and J usage is TRBJ1-5, with TRBD1 matching over 7 bases. Germline V gene lookup returns CDR1 SGDLS and CDR2 YYNGEE. The J segment lost 0 bases and the V segment lost 4 bases, leaving 10 bases of the junction unmatched. CDR3 length equals 17 residues. CDR3 sequence: CASSRGGDSRSNQPQHF. In nucleotides, the CDR3 is TGTGCCAGCAGCAGAGGAGGGGACAGTCGTAGCAATCAGCCCCAGCATTTT.

The chain links TRBV11-2 to TRBJ2-7; TRBD1 agrees at 9 bases. The CDR3 spans 15 residues. The V gene end was trimmed by 9 bases and the J gene end by 3 bases; junction bases not matched to a gene: 12. Germline CDR1 and CDR2: SGHAT and FQNNGV. The CDR3 is CASAWETGGSYEQYF. CDR3 sequence (DNA): TGTGCCAGTGCGTGGGAGACAGGGGGGAGCTACGAGCAGTACTTC. Looking up the rest from reference TRBV11-2 and TRBJ2-7 gives the full variable domain: EAGVAQSPRYKIIEKRQSVAFWCNPISGHATLYWYQQILGQGPKLLIQFQNNGVVDDSQLPKDRFSAERLKGVDSTLKIQPAKLEDSAVYLCASAWETGGSYEQYFGPGTRLTVT.

The chain carries TRBV9 and TRBJ2-5, with TRBD2 as a possible D gene (5 bases). The V gene lost 2 bases and the J gene lost 4 bases, with 21 bases spanning the gap. This CDR3 has 17 residues. Germline values: CDR1 SGDLS, CDR2 YYNGEE. The CDR3 DNA follows: TGTGCCAGCAGCGTGATGAAGGGAAACGGAGAGGGAGAGACCCAGTACTTC. As protein: CASSVMKGNGEGETQYF.

The V gene is TRBV13, the J gene TRBJ1-5, with D uncertain. Trimming removed 0 bases at V and 3 bases at J, with 21 bases between. The germline gives CDR1 PRHDT, CDR2 FYEKMQ (reference sequence). The CDR3 is made up of 19 amino acids. CDR3 nucleotides: TGTGCCAGCAGCTTAGGCCATCGGAGGGTTGGGCAGAACAATCAGCCCCAGCATTTT. It is translated as CASSLGHRRVGQNNQPQHF.

A few counts support this clone. The V and J genes are TRBV15 and TRBJ1-2, with D hard to call. The CDR3 runs to 14 residues. Between the trimmed V and J ends, which lost 6 bases and 5 bases, there was a span of 16 bases. Germline assignment: CDR1 LNHNV and CDR2 YYDKDF (reference sequence). The CDR3 sequence is CATSPNQALYGYTF. DNA of the CDR3: TGTGCCACCAGTCCTAATCAGGCGCTATATGGCTACACCTTC. Full variable domain (rest looked up from reference TRBV15 and TRBJ1-2): DAMVIQNPRYQVTQFGKPVTLSCSQTLNHNVMYWYQQKSSQAPKLLFHYYDKDFNNEADTPDNFQSRRPNTSFCFLDIRSPGLGDTAMYLCATSPNQALYGYTFGSGTRLTVV.

The chain is built from TRBV6-2 or TRBV6-3 and TRBJ1-1, with TRBD1 as a possible D gene (6 bases). The V gene's germline CDR1 is MNHEY and CDR2 SVGEGT. V was trimmed by 5 bases and J by 11 bases, leaving 21 bases between them. The CDR3 is 14 amino acids. The CDR3 DNA sequence: TGTGCCAGCAGTAGTACGGGACAAGCCCTCCGGGCTTTCTTT. Protein product: CASSSTGQALRAFF.

This sequence joins TRBV5-1 and TRBJ2-7; 8 bases are a match to TRBD1. V shed 4 bases and J 7 bases; nucleotides not matched to a gene: 10. This CDR3 contains 14 residues. Germline V gene lookup returns CDR1 SGHRS and CDR2 YFSETQ. The CDR3 region is CASSVGQGVREQYF. The CDR3 DNA reads as TGCGCCAGCAGCGTCGGACAGGGAGTTCGTGAGCAGTACTTC.

The chain uses TRBV6-5 and TRBJ2-7; 9 bases are shared with TRBD2. The CDR3 extends over 13 amino acids. Germline CDR1 reads MNHEY; CDR2 reads SVGAGI. V shed 7 bases, J shed 2 bases, and the junction held 3 bases outside the gene matches. CDR3 coding DNA: TGTGCCAGCACCGTAGCGGGAGCCTACGAGCAGTACTTC. Its protein product is CASTVAGAYEQYF.

This clone showed up just once. The gene calls are TRBV4-3 and TRBJ2-3, with TRBD1 identical over 8 bases. Germline CDR1 reads LGHNA; CDR2 reads YSLEER. This CDR3 has 16 amino acids. With V trimmed by 2 bases and J by 4 bases, 8 bases remained unmatched. The DNA for the CDR3 is TGCGCCAGCAGCCAACAAGGACCAGGGGGCGCAGATACGCAGTATTTT. This gives the protein CASSQQGPGGADTQYF.